This is a list of T cell receptor beta chains from one sample in a study of lymphopenia after photon versus proton radiotherapy. Profiling relied on immunoSEQ multiplex PCR, and the TCRdb table lists in-frame clones only, not all of them. The repertoire holds about 65,000 clones, with 87% as singletons. This material consisted of peripheral blood, taken from a patient treated with proton-based radiotherapy. These TCRs come from a man aged 80 or over with esophageal cancer. The CDR3 runs from the conserved cysteine through the conserved F or W. D genes are given only for firm matches. Clone size, where shown, is once, few, many, or a class for clones that have expanded.

size | J | D | V | DNA | CDR3
. | TRBJ1-1 | . | TRBV7-9 | TGTGCCAGCAGCGCCCGGTTCTCCATGGGCACTGAAGCTTTCTTT | CASSARFSMGTEAFF
once | TRBJ1-1 | . | TRBV2 | TGTGCCAGCAGTCAAGCGACCAATCGGGCAGCCAACACTGAAGCTTTCTTT | CASSQATNRAANTEAFF
. | TRBJ2-4 | . | TRBV19 | TGTGCCAGTAGGAGGTCCTTTGGGGGACTAGCCAAAAACATTCAGTACTTC | CASRRSFGGLAKNIQYF
few | TRBJ1-4 | . | TRBV30 | TGTGCCTGGAGTGTGATGGGGAGGGGGAGACTGTTTTTT | CAWSVMGRGRLFF
. | TRBJ2-3 | TRBD2 | TRBV4-2 | TGTGCCAGCAGCCCCCGACTAGCGGGGGGCACAGATACGCAGTATTTT | CASSPRLAGGTDTQYF
. | TRBJ2-3 | . | TRBV4-1 | TGCGCCAGCAGCCAAGGGGGAGGGACAAGGGCAGATACGCAGTATTTT | CASSQGGGTRADTQYF
. | TRBJ2-3 | . | TRBV7-2 | TGTGCCAGCAGCCCAGGATCTTCTCAGAGCACAGATACGCAGTATTTT | CASSPGSSQSTDTQYF
. | TRBJ2-2 | TRBD2 | TRBV18 | TGTGCCAGCTCAGTCCGGGAGGGGAACACCGGGGAGCTGTTTTTT | CASSVREGNTGELFF
. | TRBJ2-6 | TRBD2 | TRBV19 | TGTGCCAGTAGTTGGGGGGGACTAGCGGGACGGATCTCTGGGGCCAACGTCCTGACTTTC | CASSWGGLAGRISGANVLTF
. | TRBJ1-4 | . | TRBV19 | TGTGCCAGTGGATCGGGCAGCCATGCAACTAATGAAAAACTGTTTTTT | CASGSGSHATNEKLFF
once | TRBJ1-5 | . | TRBV2 | TGTGCCAGCAGGCCTAACAGGGAGGCTCAGCCCCAGCATTTT | CASRPNREAQPQHF
. | TRBJ2-7 | . | TRBV5-1 | TGCGCCAGCAGCTTGTCCCCCGAGCCTTACGAGCAGTACTTC | CASSLSPEPYEQYF
. | TRBJ2-7 | TRBD2 | TRBV4-1 | TGCGCCAGCAGCCAAGGCCGGGGACTAGCGGGAGCCCTCTACGAGCAGTACTTC | CASSQGRGLAGALYEQYF
. | TRBJ1-1 | TRBD1 | TRBV4-1 | TGCGCCAGCAGCCAGGGGGACAGAAACATGAACACTGAAGCTTTCTTT | CASSQGDRNMNTEAFF
few | TRBJ1-1 | . | TRBV7-9 | TGTGCCAGCAGCTTCGACGGGAACACTGAAGCTTTCTTT | CASSFDGNTEAFF
. | TRBJ1-6 | . | TRBV5-1 | TGCGCCAGCAGCGAAACTATAGGGGATCGTAATTCACCCCTCCACTTT | CASSETIGDRNSPLHF
. | TRBJ2-3 | TRBD2 | TRBV6-1 | TGTGCCAGCAGTGCGGGACTAGTCACAGATACGCAGTATTTT | CASSAGLVTDTQYF
. | TRBJ2-7 | . | TRBV27 | TGTGCCAGCAAGTTCACGACTAGACCCTACGAGCAGTACTTC | CASKFTTRPYEQYF
. | TRBJ1-4 | . | TRBV19 | TGTGCCAGTAGCCCGACAGGTTTGGGGAATGAAAAACTGTTTTTT | CASSPTGLGNEKLFF
. | TRBJ1-1 | . | TRBV6-5 | TGTGCCAGCAGTTACGCGGTAAACACTGAAGCTTTCTTT | CASSYAVNTEAFF
. | TRBJ1-5 | TRBD1 | TRBV5-1 | TGCGCCAGCAATGAACAGGGGGACAATCAGCCCCAGCATTTT | CASNEQGDNQPQHF
few | TRBJ1-1 | . | TRBV7-6 | TGTGCCAGCAGCTTGTTTACATTAGGGAACACTGAAGCTTTCTTT | CASSLFTLGNTEAFF
once | TRBJ2-3 | . | TRBV9 | TGTGCCAGCAGCGACGGGGCTACCGCTGGCACAGATACGCAGTATTTT | CASSDGATAGTDTQYF
few | TRBJ1-1 | TRBD1 | TRBV6-6 | TGTGCCAGCAGTTCCCGGCAGGGGGTGGATTACACTGAAGCTTTCTTT | CASSSRQGVDYTEAFF